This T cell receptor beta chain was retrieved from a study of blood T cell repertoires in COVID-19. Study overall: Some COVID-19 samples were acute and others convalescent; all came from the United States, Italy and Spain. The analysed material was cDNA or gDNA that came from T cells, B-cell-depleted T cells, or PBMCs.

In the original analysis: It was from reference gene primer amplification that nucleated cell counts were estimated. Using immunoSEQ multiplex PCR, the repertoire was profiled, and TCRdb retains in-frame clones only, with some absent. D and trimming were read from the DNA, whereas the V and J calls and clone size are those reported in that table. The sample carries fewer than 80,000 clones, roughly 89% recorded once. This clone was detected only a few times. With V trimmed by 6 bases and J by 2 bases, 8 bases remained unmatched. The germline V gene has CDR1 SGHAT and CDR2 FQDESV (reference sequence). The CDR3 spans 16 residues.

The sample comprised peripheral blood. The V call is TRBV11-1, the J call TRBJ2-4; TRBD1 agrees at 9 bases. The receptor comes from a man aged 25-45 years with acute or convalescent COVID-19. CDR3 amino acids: CASSNGGTGTKNIQYF. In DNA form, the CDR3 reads TGTGCCAGCAGTAACGGGGGGACAGGGACCAAAAACATTCAGTACTTC.